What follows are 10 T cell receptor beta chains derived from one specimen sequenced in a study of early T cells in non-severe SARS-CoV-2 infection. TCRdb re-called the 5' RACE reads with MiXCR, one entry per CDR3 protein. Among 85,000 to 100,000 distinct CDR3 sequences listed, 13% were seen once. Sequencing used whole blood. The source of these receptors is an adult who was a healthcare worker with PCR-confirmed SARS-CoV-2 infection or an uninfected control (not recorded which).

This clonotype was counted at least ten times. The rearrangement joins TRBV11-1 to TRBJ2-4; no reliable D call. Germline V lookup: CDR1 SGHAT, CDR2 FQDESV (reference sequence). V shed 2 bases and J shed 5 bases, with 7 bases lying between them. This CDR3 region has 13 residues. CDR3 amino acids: CASSLSPQNIQYF. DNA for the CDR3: TGTGCCAGCAGCTTATCCCCGCAAAACATTCAGTACTTC.

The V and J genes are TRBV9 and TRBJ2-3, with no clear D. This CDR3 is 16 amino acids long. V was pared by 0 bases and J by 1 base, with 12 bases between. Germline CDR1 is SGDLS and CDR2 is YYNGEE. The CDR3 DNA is TGTGCCAGCAGCGTAGTCGCTAGGAGTGGCACAGATACGCAGTATTTT. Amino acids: CASSVVARSGTDTQYF.

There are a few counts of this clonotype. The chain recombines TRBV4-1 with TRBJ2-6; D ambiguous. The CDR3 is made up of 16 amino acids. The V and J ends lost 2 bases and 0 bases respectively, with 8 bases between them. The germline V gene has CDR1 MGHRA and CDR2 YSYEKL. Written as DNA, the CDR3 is TGCGCCAGCAGCCAAACCCCGAGCTCTGGGGCCAACGTCCTGACTTTC. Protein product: CASSQTPSSGANVLTF.

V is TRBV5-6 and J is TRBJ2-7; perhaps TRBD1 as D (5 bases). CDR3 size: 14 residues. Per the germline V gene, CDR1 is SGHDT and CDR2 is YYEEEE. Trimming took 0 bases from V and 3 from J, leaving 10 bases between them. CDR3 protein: CASSLAGRDYEQYF. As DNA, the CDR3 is TGTGCCAGCAGCTTGGCCGGCAGGGACTACGAGCAGTACTTC.

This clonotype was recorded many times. CDR3 sequence (DNA): TGTGCCAGCAGTAAGGGACAGGGCTGGCGGTGGGATACGCAGTATTTT. Translation: CASSKGQGWRWDTQYF. The gene calls are TRBV6-2 or TRBV6-3 and TRBJ2-3; TRBD1 aligns across 9 bases. The V segment lost 5 bases and the J segment 6 bases; nucleotides outside the gene matches: 12. Per germline, CDR1 MNHEY and CDR2 SVGEGT. The CDR3 has 16 amino acids.

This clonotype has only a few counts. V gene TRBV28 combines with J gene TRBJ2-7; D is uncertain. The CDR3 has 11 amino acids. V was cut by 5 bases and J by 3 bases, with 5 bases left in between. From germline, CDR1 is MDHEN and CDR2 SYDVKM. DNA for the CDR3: TGTGCCAGCAGTACAGACTACGAGCAGTACTTC. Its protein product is CASSTDYEQYF. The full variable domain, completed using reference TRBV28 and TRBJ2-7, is DVKVTQSSRYLVKRTGEKVFLECVQDMDHENMFWYRQDPGLGLRLIYFSYDVKMKEKGDIPEGYSVSREKKERFSLILESASTNQTSMYLCASSTDYEQYFGPGTRLTVT.

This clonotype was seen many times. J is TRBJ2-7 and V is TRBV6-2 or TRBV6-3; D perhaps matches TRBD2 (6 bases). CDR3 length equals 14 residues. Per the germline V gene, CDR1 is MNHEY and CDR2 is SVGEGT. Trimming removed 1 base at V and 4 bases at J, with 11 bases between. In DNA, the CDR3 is TGTGCCAGCAGTTACTTCGGCGGGAATTACGAGCAGTACTTC. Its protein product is CASSYFGGNYEQYF.

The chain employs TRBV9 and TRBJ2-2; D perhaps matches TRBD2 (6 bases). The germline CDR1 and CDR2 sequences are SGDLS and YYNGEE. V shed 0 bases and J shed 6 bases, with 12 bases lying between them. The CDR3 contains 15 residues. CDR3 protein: CASSVALWGAGELFF. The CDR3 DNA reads TGTGCCAGCAGCGTAGCTCTGTGGGGGGCCGGGGAGCTGTTTTTT.

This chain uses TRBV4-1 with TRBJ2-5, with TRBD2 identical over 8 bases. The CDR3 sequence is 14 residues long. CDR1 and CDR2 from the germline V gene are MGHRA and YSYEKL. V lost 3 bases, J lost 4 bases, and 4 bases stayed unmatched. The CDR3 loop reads CASSQEGLGETQYF. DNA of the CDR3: TGCGCCAGCAGCCAGGAGGGACTAGGAGAGACCCAGTACTTC.

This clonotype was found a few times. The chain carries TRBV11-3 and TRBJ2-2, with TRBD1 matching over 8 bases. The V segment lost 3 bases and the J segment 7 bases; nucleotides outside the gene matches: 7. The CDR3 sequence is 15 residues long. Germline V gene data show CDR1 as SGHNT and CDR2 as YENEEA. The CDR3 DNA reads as TGTGCCAGCAGCTTGGACAGGGCGGCGAACGGGGAGCTGTTTTTT. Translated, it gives CASSLDRAANGELFF.